This TCR beta chain is from a study of regulatory T cells in long-lasting Graves disease. Time point in this sample: newly diagnosed GD, antithyroid drugs for less than 3 months. PBMC-derived RNA was used for the TCR library. Libraries of TCR beta came from iRepertoire HTBI primers plus Arm-PCR of CDR3 regions. TCRdb independently ran MiXCR on the multiplex PCR reads; one entry per CDR3 protein. The table includes 200,000 to 250,000 distinct CDR3 sequences, around 20% detected once. This CDR3 contains 13 residues. Trimming shortened V by 4 bases and J by 12 bases, and 16 bases separated the two germline ends. Germline loops: CDR1 GTSNPN, CDR2 SVGIG (reference sequence). These data were also filed under a second study, of T cells in Graves' hyperthyroidism and ophthalmopathy.

This rearrangement joins TRBV30 to TRBJ1-6; a possible D gene is TRBD1 (5 bases). The TCR comes from a young woman with Graves disease. Source: peripheral blood mononuclear cells (PBMCs), taken at new diagnosis, from a patient treated with antithyroid drugs. The CDR3 spells CAWTFRDSEPLHF. CDR3 sequence (DNA): TGTGCCTGGACATTCAGGGATAGTGAACCCCTCCACTTT.